This TCR beta chain was captured by sequencing in a study of beta chain features in type 1 diabetes. Trimming cost V 4 bases and J 0 bases, with 13 bases left between them. The CDR3 has 15 amino acids. Germline CDR1 and CDR2: LGHNA and YNFKEQ. Averaging about 116 mL, one heparinised blood draw came from each individual donor. Worth noting for this clone: Its antigen is not known.

Study conclusions and caveats: Still unanswered here is whether HLA type influences TCRB rearrangement. Sequencing used cDNA, and cells with high TCR expression could therefore be over-represented.

Reverse transcription of all isolated RNA meant that expressed TCRB transcripts were sequenced. An average of around 3.9 million reads was obtained for naive, central memory and regulatory T cell samples. TCRdb keeps only in-frame clones here, not all; method: immunoSEQ multiplex PCR. The repertoire includes about 450,000 clones, 11% of them detected once, and over 0.04% sits in the top ten. Sequencing used naive CD4+ T cells from blood. This chain joins TRBV4-2 and TRBJ2-7; D gene ambiguous. This receptor was identified in a woman under 30 in good health. The CDR3 region is CASSRTYASSYEQYF. The CDR3 nucleotides read TGTGCCAGCAGCCGAACCTACGCCTCCTCCTACGAGCAGTACTTC.